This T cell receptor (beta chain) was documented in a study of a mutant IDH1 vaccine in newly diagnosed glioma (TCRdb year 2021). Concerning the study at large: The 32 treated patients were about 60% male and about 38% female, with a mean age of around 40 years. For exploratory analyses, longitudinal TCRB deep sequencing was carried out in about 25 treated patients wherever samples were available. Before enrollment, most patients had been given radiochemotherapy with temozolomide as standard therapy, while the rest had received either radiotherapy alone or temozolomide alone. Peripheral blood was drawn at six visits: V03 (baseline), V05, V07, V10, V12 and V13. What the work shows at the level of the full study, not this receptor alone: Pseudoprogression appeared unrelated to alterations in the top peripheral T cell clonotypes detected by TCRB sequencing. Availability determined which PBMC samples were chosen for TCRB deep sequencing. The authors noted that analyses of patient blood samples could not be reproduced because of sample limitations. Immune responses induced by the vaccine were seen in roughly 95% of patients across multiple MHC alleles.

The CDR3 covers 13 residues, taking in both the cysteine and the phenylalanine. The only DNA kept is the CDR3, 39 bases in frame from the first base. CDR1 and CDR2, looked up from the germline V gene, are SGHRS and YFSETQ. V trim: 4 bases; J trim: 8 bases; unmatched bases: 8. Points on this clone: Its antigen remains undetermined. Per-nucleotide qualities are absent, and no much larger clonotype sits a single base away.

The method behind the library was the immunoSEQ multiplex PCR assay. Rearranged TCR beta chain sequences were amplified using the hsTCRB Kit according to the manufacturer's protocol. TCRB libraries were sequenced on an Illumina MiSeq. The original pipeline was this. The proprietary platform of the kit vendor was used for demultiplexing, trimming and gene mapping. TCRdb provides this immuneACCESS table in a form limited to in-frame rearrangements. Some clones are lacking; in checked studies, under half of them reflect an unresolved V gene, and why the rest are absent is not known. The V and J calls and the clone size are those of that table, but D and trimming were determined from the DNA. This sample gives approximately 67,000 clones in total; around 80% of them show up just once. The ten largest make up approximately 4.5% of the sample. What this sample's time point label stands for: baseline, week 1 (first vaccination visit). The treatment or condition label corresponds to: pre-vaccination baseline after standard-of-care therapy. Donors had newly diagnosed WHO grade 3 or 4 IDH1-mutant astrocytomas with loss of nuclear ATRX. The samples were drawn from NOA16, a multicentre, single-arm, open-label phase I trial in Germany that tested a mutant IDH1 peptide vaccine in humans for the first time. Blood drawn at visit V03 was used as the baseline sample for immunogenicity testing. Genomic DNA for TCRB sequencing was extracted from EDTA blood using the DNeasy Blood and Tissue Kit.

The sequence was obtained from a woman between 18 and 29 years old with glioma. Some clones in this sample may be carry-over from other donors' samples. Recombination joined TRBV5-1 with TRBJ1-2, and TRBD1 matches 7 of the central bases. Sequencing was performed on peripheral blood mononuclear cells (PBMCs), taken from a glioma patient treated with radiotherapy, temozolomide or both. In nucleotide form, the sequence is TGCGCCAGCAGCCTTGGGACAGAGGACGGCTACACCTTC. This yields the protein CASSLGTEDGYTF.